Presented here are 28 T cell receptor beta chains from one specimen sequenced in a study of cytomegalovirus exposure and HLA in healthy donors (dated by TCRdb to 2016 to 2017). Libraries came from the immunoSEQ multiplex PCR assay. A mixture of 60 forward primers for TCR Vbeta segments and 13 reverse primers for TCR Jbeta segments was used in the multiplex PCR. This immuneACCESS table, as held by TCRdb, lists in-frame sequences with V and J called but not all clones. Of the missing ones, under half trace to an unresolved V gene in checked studies; the others have no known cause. The sample yields 160,000 or so clones; around four fifths were counted once. The top ten hold 1.3% to 1.5% of the sample. The sequencing input was PBMCs. All receptors derive from a woman in her thirties in good health and CMV-seronegative.

This clone is medium-sized within its sample. The chain couples TRBV14 to TRBJ2-7, with 9 bases that match TRBD1. Per germline, CDR1 SGHDN and CDR2 FVKESK. J was trimmed by 4 bases and V by 4 bases; bases with no gene match: 11. The CDR3 runs 16 residues. The CDR3 loop reads CASSPGDREGFYEQYF. DNA of the CDR3: TGTGCCAGCAGCCCCGGGGACAGGGAGGGATTTTACGAGCAGTACTTC.

This clone was seen more than once but under ten times. This chain's CDR3 is CASSETVRVQETQYF. Written as DNA, the CDR3 is TGTGCCAGCAGCGAGACCGTCCGGGTCCAAGAGACCCAGTACTTC. The gene calls are TRBV9 and TRBJ2-5, with D unresolved. Trimming took off 3 bases at V and 1 base at J, with 13 bases between the two ends. This CDR3 has 15 residues. Germline V gene data show CDR1 as SGDLS and CDR2 as YYNGEE.

The chain links TRBV19 to TRBJ1-5; 8 nucleotides align to TRBD1. With 4 bases clipped from V and 5 bases from J, the junction kept 22 bases outside the gene matches. The V gene's germline CDR1 is LNHDA and CDR2 SQIVND (reference sequence). CDR3 length: 20 amino acids. CDR3 in amino acids: CASSTQLVFLLDRVDQPQHF. The CDR3 coding sequence is TGTGCCAGTAGTACCCAATTGGTGTTTTTATTGGACAGGGTTGATCAGCCCCAGCATTTT. Supplemented by reference TRBV19 and TRBJ1-5, the full variable domain reads DGGITQSPKYLFRKEGQNVTLSCEQNLNHDAMYWYRQDPGQGLRLIYYSQIVNDFQKGDIAEGYSVSREKKESFPLTVTSAQKNPTAFYLCASSTQLVFLLDRVDQPQHFGDGTRLSIL.

The chain carries TRBV4-2 and TRBJ1-1; 10 bases align to TRBD1. This CDR3 is built from 16 residues. Germline V CDR1 and CDR2: LGHNA, YNFKEQ. Germline trimming cut 1 base from V and 8 bases from J; bases unmatched to any gene: 10. Here the CDR3 reads CASSQGAVTGGTEAFF. The CDR3 DNA sequence: TGTGCCAGCAGCCAAGGCGCCGTGACAGGGGGCACGGAAGCTTTCTTT.

This clone has a single count. The chain combines TRBV7-2 with TRBJ2-5, with 10 bases that match TRBD1. Germline CDR1 SGHTA, CDR2 FQGNSA. The CDR3 is made up of 15 amino acids. V was clipped by 5 bases and J by 3 bases; unmatched bases: 6. CDR3 DNA sequence: TGTGCCAGCAGCCGCTCCGGGACAGGGGAAGAGACCCAGTACTTC. This codes for CASSRSGTGEETQYF.

Regarding this clone: The germline gene is not matched at one end of the junction; a read error may be the cause. DNA for the CDR3: TGTTCCAGCAGCTTAGACGGGTCGGGTGGCTACACCTTC. Translation gives CSSSLDGSGGYTF. The J gene is TRBJ1-2, the V gene TRBV7-9; D not certain. CDR1 and CDR2 (germline): SEHNR, FQNEAQ (reference sequence). This CDR3 has 13 residues.

The CDR3 DNA is TGTGCCAGCAGCCAAGGGACAGGGAGCGAAAAACTGTTTTTT. Its translation is CASSQGTGSEKLFF. This chain connects TRBV7-2 to TRBJ1-4; 9 nucleotides match TRBD1. The junction had 6 bases not matched to a gene; V was cut back by 5 bases and J by 8 bases. This CDR3 is 14 amino acids long. Per germline, CDR1 SGHTA and CDR2 FQGNSA.

This chain connects TRBV7-8 to TRBJ1-5, with D possibly TRBD1 on 5 matching bases. Germline V CDR1 and CDR2: SGHVS, FQNEAQ. The CDR3 runs 17 residues. The V and J ends lost 2 bases and 3 bases respectively, with 17 bases between them. The CDR3 region has the DNA TGTGCCAGCAGCTTAACGGGCGGGACGGTCGTCAATCAGCCCCAGCATTTT. It is translated as CASSLTGGTVVNQPQHF.

This clone was observed a few times. The chain has TRBV5-4 and TRBJ2-3; D may be TRBD2 (6 bases). CDR3 length: 15 residues. Trimming stripped 3 bases from V and 1 base from J, with 12 bases between. CDR1 is SGHNT, CDR2 YYREEE, per germline (reference sequence). In DNA form, the CDR3 reads TGTGCCAGCAGCTCCCGGGACTCGGGCACAGATACGCAGTATTTT. Amino acids: CASSSRDSGTDTQYF.

The rearrangement joins TRBV5-4 to TRBJ1-1; D call uncertain. CDR3 length equals 13 residues. V lost 4 bases and J lost 2, with 9 bases in between. Germline V lookup: CDR1 SGHNT, CDR2 YYREEE (reference sequence). CDR3 DNA: TGTGCCAGCAGCGTGAGGGTTAACACTGAAGCTTTCTTT. It translates to CASSVRVNTEAFF.

This chain's CDR3 is CASSLGGVYNSPLHF. The DNA for the CDR3 is TGTGCCAGCAGCTTAGGGGGCGTGTATAATTCACCCCTCCACTTT. This rearrangement joins TRBV7-2 to TRBJ1-6; D is perhaps TRBD1 (5 bases). The CDR3 consists of 15 residues. Trimming removed 1 base from V and 4 bases from J, with 8 bases in between. Germline V gene lookup returns CDR1 SGHTA and CDR2 FQGNSA.

The rearrangement links TRBV10-2 to TRBJ2-2; 8 bases are a match to TRBD2. This CDR3 spans 16 amino acids. Germline V gene data show CDR1 as WSHSY and CDR2 as SAAADI. J was trimmed by 3 bases and V by 3 bases; bases with no gene match: 6. The CDR3 protein is CASSDWRTSYTGELFF. The CDR3 nucleotides are TGCGCCAGCAGTGATTGGAGGACTAGCTACACCGGGGAGCTGTTTTTT.

The rearrangement links TRBV28 to TRBJ1-5; 8 bases are shared with TRBD1. Germline loops: CDR1 MDHEN, CDR2 SYDVKM. The J segment lost 6 bases and the V segment lost 8 bases, leaving 15 bases of the junction unmatched. The length of the CDR3 is 16 residues. The CDR3 sequence: CASLGGAGGARQPQHF. The CDR3 DNA reads as TGTGCCAGCCTCGGTGGTGCAGGGGGCGCACGTCAGCCCCAGCATTTT.

The rearrangement links TRBV27 to TRBJ1-3; no reliable D call. V lost 2 bases, J lost 3 bases, and 5 bases lay in between. The CDR3 runs to 13 residues. Per the germline V gene, CDR1 is MNHEY and CDR2 is SMNVEV (reference sequence). CDR3 in amino acids: CASSLNYGNTIYF. The CDR3 nucleotides read TGTGCCAGCAGTTTAAACTATGGAAACACCATATATTTT.

The rearrangement joins TRBV4-2 to TRBJ1-3; TRBD1 is a possible D gene (6 bases). The germline V and J ends were trimmed by 3 bases and 0 bases, with 12 bases remaining between them. Germline lookup yields CDR1 LGHNA and CDR2 YNFKEQ. The CDR3 has 16 amino acids. The CDR3 region is CASSHVTGPSGNTIYF. In nucleotides, the CDR3 is TGTGCCAGCAGCCATGTCACAGGGCCCTCTGGAAACACCATATATTTT.

The V gene is TRBV6-1, the J gene TRBJ1-1; unclear D gene. The CDR3 spans 13 residues. CDR1 is MNHNS and CDR2 is SASEGT in the germline V gene. The V gene lost 8 bases and the J gene lost 3 bases, with 13 bases spanning the gap. The chain's CDR3 is CASRRRSYTEAFF. The CDR3 DNA reads TGTGCCAGCCGGCGGAGGAGTTACACTGAAGCTTTCTTT.

The rearrangement joins TRBV5-4 to TRBJ2-5, with 10 bases aligning to TRBD2. The V segment lost 0 bases and the J segment 5 bases; nucleotides outside the gene matches: 4. The CDR3 spans 15 residues. Germline V lookup: CDR1 SGHNT, CDR2 YYREEE (reference sequence). The CDR3 spells CASSLGGTSEETQYF. The CDR3 nucleotides read TGTGCCAGCAGCTTGGGGGGGACTAGCGAGGAGACCCAGTACTTC.

Comment on this clone: Other DNA sequences in this sample translate to the same CDR3. This chain connects TRBV5-1 to TRBJ2-7; 10 bases are a match to TRBD1. The CDR3 contains 15 residues. Germline V gives CDR1 SGHRS, CDR2 YFSETQ. The ends lost 0 bases at V and 4 bases at J; junction bases unmatched: 4. The CDR3 loop is CASSLAPGQGYEQYF. Here the CDR3 DNA reads TGCGCCAGCAGCTTGGCCCCGGGACAGGGGTACGAGCAGTACTTC.

The chain has TRBV2 and TRBJ2-1, with D perhaps TRBD1 (6 bases). CDR1 and CDR2 (germline): SNHLY, FYNNEI. Trimming took off 0 bases at V and 4 bases at J, with 10 bases between the two ends. The CDR3 loop spans 15 amino acids. CDR3 loop: CASSEAGRGYNEQFF. CDR3 bases: TGTGCCAGCAGTGAAGCGGGCAGGGGTTACAATGAGCAGTTCTTC.

This clone occurred a few times. This chain uses TRBV18 with TRBJ1-6; the D gene is possibly TRBD1 (5 bases). The germline V gene has CDR1 KGHSH and CDR2 LQKENI. V was clipped by 5 bases and J by 4 bases, with 9 bases between them. This CDR3 contains 14 residues. This CDR3 reads CASSGDSYNSPLHF. The DNA for the CDR3 is TGTGCCAGCTCAGGAGACAGTTATAATTCACCCCTCCACTTT.

The DNA of the CDR3 is TGCGCCAGCAGCCTCTTTTTAGCGGGGGGCCCCTACGAGCAGTACTTC. As protein: CASSLFLAGGPYEQYF. V is TRBV4-1 and J is TRBJ2-7; 10 bases fit TRBD2. Looked up from germline, CDR1 is MGHRA and CDR2 is YSYEKL. The trim removed 4 bases at V and 2 bases at J, leaving 8 bases unmatched. The CDR3 spans 16 residues.

The chain is built from TRBV19 and TRBJ1-5; the D gene is possibly TRBD1 (6 bases). Germline V gene lookup returns CDR1 LNHDA and CDR2 SQIVND (reference sequence). Trimming removed 1 base from V and 3 bases from J, with 19 bases in between. The length of the CDR3 is 18 residues. CDR3 loop: CASSIASRGTTFNQPQHF. As DNA, the CDR3 is TGTGCCAGTAGTATAGCCTCGAGGGGGACAACCTTCAATCAGCCCCAGCATTTT.

The chain carries TRBV5-5 and TRBJ2-7; 7 bases match TRBD2. V shed 7 bases, J shed 3 bases, and the junction held 22 bases outside the gene matches. The CDR3 runs 18 residues. The V gene's germline CDR1 is SGHKS and CDR2 YYEKEE (reference sequence). The CDR3 here is CASHPYPAGLADNYEQYF. The CDR3 coding sequence is TGTGCCAGCCATCCTTACCCGGCGGGGCTAGCGGACAACTACGAGCAGTACTTC.

The chain combines TRBV28 with TRBJ1-3; D gene ambiguous. V lost 5 bases and J lost 3, with 14 bases in between. This CDR3 comprises 15 residues. CDR1 is MDHEN and CDR2 is SYDVKM in the germline V gene. The CDR3: CASSLPRVFGNTIYF. Written as DNA, the CDR3 is TGTGCCAGCAGTCTCCCTCGTGTATTTGGAAACACCATATATTTT.

V usage is TRBV10-3 and J usage is TRBJ2-3; D gene ambiguous. Trimming removed 8 bases at V and 2 bases at J, with 11 bases between. This CDR3 region has 13 residues. Germline assignment: CDR1 ENHRY and CDR2 SYGVKD. This CDR3 is CAILTDPTDTQYF. In DNA, the CDR3 is TGTGCCATCTTGACTGATCCCACAGATACGCAGTATTTT.

J is TRBJ2-3 and V is TRBV5-6, with a tentative D call TRBD2 (5 bases). The germline V gene has CDR1 SGHDT and CDR2 YYEEEE. The length of the CDR3 is 14 residues. With 4 bases removed from V and 4 bases from J, the gap between germline ends came to 13 bases. For the CDR3, the DNA is TGTGCCAGCAGCCAACGGGGTGGGGCAGATACGCAGTATTTT. Its translation: CASSQRGGADTQYF.

This sequence joins TRBV2 and TRBJ2-1, with D possibly TRBD2 on 6 matching bases. Germline values: CDR1 SNHLY, CDR2 FYNNEI. The length of the CDR3 is 13 residues. V lost 11 bases and J 3 bases, leaving 14 bases between the germline ends. The CDR3 reads CAGGTRGYNEQFF. Written as DNA, the CDR3 is TGTGCCGGGGGGACCCGGGGCTACAATGAGCAGTTCTTC.

The chain couples TRBV5-1 to TRBJ2-3; 12 positions match TRBD2. This CDR3 spans 18 amino acids. Trimming cost V 0 bases and J 6 bases; bases outside gene matches: 11. Germline V gene sequence: CDR1 SGHRS, CDR2 YFSETQ. CDR3 DNA sequence: TGCGCCAGCAGCTTGGCCCGGACTAGCGGGGAACTCGGGGATACGCAGTATTTT. It codes for CASSLARTSGELGDTQYF.